This T cell receptor beta chain was observed in a study of cytomegalovirus exposure and HLA in healthy donors. Points from the study as a whole: Researchers counted 180 or so TCR beta chains as cytomegalovirus-associated. In terms of immune exposure information, only CMV serostatus was available.

A multiplex PCR was run with 60 Vbeta primers and 13 Jbeta primers. Clones were sequenced by immunoSEQ multiplex PCR, and TCRdb holds only the in-frame ones, with some missing. The sample has about 160,000 clones, 79% seen once; the top ten hold about 2%. As to this clone: The antigen remains undetermined.

The CDR3 totals 13 residues. The V and J ends lost 8 bases and 7 bases respectively, with 17 bases between them. Germline lookup yields CDR1 SNHLY and CDR2 FYNNEI. The chain uses TRBV2 and TRBJ2-5, with D possibly matching TRBD2 (5 bases). The sequence was collected from a man between 35 and 55 years old in good health and CMV-seronegative. The sequenced sample consisted of PBMCs. In nucleotides, the CDR3 is TGTGCCAGCTCGGAGGAGATAGCACGGACCCAGTACTTC. It is translated as CASSEEIARTQYF.